This T cell receptor beta chain was documented in a study of blood T cells in healthy people across ages. General study findings and limits: Per million T cells, TCR beta diversity dropped about linearly as age rose. The long-lived group displayed more naive CD4+ cells, plus higher diversity, than the aged donors did.

Then a second PCR, running about 6 to 12 cycles, was carried out with a sample-barcoded 5' primer and a J-beta primer mix. TCRdb processed the 5' RACE reads anew with MiXCR; each CDR3 protein has one entry. This table has about 1,500,000 distinct CDR3 sequences, 28% appearing once. Per the germline V gene, CDR1 is ENHRY and CDR2 is SYGVKD. The CDR3 covers 13 residues. Trimming cost V 3 bases and J 5 bases, with 10 bases left between them. Only a few counts were recorded for this clonotype. Its antigen is not identified. Samples had at least 6.5 million PBMCs isolated from them. This receptor was obtained from a woman in her twenties or thirties in good health. The sample taken for sequencing was blood. The V gene is TRBV10-3, the J gene TRBJ1-2; D is undetermined. Here the CDR3 DNA reads TGTGCCATCAGTGAAAACGGATTATATGGCTACACCTTC. It specifies CAISENGLYGYTF.